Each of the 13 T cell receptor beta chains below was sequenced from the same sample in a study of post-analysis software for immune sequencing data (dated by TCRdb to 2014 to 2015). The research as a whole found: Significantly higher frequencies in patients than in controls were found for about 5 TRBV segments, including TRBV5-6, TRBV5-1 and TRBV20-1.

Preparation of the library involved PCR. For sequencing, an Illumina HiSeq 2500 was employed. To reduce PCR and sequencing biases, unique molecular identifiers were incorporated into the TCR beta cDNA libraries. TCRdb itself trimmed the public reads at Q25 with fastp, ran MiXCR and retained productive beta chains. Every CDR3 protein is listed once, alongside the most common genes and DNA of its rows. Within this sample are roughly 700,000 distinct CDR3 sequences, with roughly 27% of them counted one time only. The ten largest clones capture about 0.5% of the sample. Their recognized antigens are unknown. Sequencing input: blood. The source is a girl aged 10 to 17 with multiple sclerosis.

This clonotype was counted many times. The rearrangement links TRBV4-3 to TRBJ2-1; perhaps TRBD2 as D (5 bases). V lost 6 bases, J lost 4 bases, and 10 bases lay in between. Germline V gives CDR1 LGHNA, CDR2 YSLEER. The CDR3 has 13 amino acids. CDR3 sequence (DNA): TGCGCCAGCAGTACGAGGGTTTACAATGAGCAGTTCTTC. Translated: CASSTRVYNEQFF.

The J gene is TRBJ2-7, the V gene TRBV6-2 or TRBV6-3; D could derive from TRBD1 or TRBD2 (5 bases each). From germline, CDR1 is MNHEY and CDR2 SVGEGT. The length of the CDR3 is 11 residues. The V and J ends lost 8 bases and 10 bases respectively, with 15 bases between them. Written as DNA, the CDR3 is TGTGCCAGCGGCCAGGGACGAACCCAGTACTTC. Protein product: CASGQGRTQYF.

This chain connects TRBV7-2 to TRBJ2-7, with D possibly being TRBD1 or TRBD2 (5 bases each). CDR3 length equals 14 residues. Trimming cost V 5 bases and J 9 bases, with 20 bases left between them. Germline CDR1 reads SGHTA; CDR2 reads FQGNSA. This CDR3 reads CASSPLAVGVGQYF. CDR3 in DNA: TGTGCCAGCAGCCCTTTGGCGGTGGGGGTCGGGCAGTACTTC.

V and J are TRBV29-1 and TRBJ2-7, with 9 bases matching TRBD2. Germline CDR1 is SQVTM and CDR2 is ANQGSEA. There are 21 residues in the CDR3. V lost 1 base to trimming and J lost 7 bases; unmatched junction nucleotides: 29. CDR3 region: CSVEAARLVGGRGTQRWEQYF. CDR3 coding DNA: TGCAGCGTTGAAGCGGCGAGACTTGTCGGCGGGAGGGGTACCCAGAGGTGGGAGCAGTACTTC.

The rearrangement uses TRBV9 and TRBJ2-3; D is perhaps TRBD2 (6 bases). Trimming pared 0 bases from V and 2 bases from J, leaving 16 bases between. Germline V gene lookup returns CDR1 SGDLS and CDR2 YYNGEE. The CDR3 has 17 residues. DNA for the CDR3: TGTGCCAGCAGCGTAGACCCAGCGGGCCTTCTCACAGATACGCAGTATTTT. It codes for CASSVDPAGLLTDTQYF. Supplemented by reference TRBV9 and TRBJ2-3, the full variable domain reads DSGVTQTPKHLITATGQRVTLRCSPRSGDLSVYWYQQSLDQGLQFLIQYYNGEERAKGNILERFSAQQFPDLHSELNLSSLELGDSALYFCASSVDPAGLLTDTQYFGPGTRLTVL.

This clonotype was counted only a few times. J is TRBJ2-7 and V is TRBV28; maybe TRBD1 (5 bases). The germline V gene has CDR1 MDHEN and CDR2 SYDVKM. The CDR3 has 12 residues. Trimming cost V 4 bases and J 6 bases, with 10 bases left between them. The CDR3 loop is CASSWSRVEQYF. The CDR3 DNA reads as TGTGCCAGCAGTTGGTCCAGGGTCGAGCAGTACTTC.

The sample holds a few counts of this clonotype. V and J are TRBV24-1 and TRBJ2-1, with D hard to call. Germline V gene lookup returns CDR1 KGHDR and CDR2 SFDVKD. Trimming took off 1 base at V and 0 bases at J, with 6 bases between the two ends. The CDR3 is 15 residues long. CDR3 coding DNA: TGTGCCACCAGTGATTTTCAGAGCTCCTACAATGAGCAGTTCTTC. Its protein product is CATSDFQSSYNEQFF.

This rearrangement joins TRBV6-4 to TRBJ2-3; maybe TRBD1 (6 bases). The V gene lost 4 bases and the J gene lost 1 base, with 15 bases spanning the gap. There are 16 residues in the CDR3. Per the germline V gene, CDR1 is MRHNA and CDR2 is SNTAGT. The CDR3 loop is CASSVFGAGGTDTQYF. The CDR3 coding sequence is TGTGCCAGCAGTGTGTTCGGGGCAGGGGGCACAGATACGCAGTATTTT.

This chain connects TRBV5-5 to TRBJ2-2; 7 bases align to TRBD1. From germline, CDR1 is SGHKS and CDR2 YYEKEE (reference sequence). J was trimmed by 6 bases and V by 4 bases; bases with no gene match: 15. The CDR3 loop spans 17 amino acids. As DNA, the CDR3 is TGTGCCAGCAGCCATCGAACAGGGGCCTCTTTGGCCGGGGAGCTGTTTTTT. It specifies CASSHRTGASLAGELFF. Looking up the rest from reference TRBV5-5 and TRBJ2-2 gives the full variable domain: DAGVTQSPTHLIKTRGQQVTLRCSPISGHKSVSWYQQVLGQGPQFIFQYYEKEERGRGNFPDRFSARQFPNYSSELNVNALLLGDSALYLCASSHRTGASLAGELFFGEGSRLTVL.

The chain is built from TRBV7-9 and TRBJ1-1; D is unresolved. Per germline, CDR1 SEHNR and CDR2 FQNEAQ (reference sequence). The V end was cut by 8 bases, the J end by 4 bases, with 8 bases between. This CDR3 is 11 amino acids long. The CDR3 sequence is CASGITTEAFF. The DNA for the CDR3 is TGTGCCAGCGGAATAACCACTGAAGCTTTCTTT.

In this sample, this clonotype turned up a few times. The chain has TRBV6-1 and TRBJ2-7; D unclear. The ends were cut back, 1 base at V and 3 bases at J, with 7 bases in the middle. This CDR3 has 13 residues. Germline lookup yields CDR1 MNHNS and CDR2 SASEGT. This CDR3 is CASSEGTHYEQYF. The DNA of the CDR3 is TGTGCCAGCAGTGAAGGCACCCACTACGAGCAGTACTTC.

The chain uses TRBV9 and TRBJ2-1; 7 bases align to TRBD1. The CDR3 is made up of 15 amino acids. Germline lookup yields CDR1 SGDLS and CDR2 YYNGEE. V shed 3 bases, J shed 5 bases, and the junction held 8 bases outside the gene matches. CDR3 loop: CASSGQGRLHNEQFF. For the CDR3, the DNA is TGTGCCAGCAGCGGACAGGGCCGACTGCACAATGAGCAGTTCTTC. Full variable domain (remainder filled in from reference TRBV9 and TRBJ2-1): DSGVTQTPKHLITATGQRVTLRCSPRSGDLSVYWYQQSLDQGLQFLIQYYNGEERAKGNILERFSAQQFPDLHSELNLSSLELGDSALYFCASSGQGRLHNEQFFGPGTRLTVL.

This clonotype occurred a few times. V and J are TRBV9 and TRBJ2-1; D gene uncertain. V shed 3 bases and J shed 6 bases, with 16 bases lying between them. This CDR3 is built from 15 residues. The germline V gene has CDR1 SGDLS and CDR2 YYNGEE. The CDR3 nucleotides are TGTGCCAGCAGCGAATCCTATTCGGAGCTCAATGAGCAGTTCTTC. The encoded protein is CASSESYSELNEQFF.